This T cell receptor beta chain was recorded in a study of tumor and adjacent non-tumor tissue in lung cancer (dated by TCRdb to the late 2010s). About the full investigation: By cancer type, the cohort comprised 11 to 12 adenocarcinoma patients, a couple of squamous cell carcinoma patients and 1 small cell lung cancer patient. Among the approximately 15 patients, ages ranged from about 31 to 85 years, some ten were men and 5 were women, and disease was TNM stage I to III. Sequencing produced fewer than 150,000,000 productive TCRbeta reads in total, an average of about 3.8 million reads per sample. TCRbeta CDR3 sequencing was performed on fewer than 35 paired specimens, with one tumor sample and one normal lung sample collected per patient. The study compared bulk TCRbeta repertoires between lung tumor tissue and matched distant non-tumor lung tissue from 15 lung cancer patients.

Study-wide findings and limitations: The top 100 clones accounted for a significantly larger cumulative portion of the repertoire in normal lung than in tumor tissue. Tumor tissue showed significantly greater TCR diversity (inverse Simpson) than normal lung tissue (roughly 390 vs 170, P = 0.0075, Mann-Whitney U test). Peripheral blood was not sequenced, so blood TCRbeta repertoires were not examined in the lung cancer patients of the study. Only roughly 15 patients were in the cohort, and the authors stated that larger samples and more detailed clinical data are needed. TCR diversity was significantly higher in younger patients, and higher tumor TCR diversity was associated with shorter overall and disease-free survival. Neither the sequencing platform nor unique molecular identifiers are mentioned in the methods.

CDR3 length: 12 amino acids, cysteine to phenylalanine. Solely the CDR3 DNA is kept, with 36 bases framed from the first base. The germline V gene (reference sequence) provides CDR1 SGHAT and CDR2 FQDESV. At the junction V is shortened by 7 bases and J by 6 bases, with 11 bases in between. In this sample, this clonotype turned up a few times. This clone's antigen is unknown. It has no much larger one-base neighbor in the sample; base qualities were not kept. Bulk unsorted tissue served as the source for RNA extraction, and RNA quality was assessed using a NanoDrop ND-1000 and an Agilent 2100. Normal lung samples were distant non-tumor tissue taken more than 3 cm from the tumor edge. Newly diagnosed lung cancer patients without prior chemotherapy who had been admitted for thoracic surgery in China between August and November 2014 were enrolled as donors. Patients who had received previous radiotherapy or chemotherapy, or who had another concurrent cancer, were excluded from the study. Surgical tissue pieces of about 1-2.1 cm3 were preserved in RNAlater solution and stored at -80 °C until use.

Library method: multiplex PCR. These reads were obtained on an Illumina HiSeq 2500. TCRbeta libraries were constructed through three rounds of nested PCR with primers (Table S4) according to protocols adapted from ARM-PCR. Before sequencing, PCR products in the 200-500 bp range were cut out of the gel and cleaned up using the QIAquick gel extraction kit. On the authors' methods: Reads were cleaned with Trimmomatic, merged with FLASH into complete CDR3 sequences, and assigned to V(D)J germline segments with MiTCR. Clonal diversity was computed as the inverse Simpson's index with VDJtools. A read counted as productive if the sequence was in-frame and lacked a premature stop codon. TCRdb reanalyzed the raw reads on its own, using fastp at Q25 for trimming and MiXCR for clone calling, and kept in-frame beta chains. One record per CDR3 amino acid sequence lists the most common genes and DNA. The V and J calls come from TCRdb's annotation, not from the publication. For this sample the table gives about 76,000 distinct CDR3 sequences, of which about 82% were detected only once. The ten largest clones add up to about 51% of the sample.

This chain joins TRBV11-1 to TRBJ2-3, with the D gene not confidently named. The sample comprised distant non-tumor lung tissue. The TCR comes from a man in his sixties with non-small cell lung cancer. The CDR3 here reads CASNLRPDTQYF. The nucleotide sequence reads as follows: TGTGCCAGCAATCTTAGACCGGATACGCAGTATTTT.